Listed below are T cell receptor beta chains from one sample, sequenced in a study of blood T cell repertoires in COVID-19. The assay was immunoSEQ multiplex PCR, and TCRdb's table has in-frame clones only and misses some. The sample records approximately 320,000 clones, around nine tenths being singletons. What was sequenced was PBMCs or T cells enriched from blood (not recorded which). Receptors originate from a man in his 60s who had recovered from COVID-19. The CDR3 runs from the conserved cysteine through the conserved F or W. A D gene is named only where the DNA matches it firmly. Expanded clones are given a class, and other clones once, few, many or no size at all.

j_gene,abundance,v_gene,len,d_gene,CDR3aa,CDR3nt
TRBJ2-1,NA,TRBV7-3,18,NA,CASFPRGDSRGSYNEQFF,TGTGCCAGCTTTCCAAGGGGGGACAGTCGGGGATCCTACAATGAGCAGTTCTTC
TRBJ1-2,NA,TRBV4-1,13,NA,CASSQAVLYGYTF,TGCGCCAGCAGCCAAGCGGTACTCTATGGCTACACCTTC
TRBJ2-1,NA,TRBV6-1,18,TRBD2,CASSERRSLAGSYNEQFF,TGTGCCAGCAGTGAGAGACGGTCACTAGCGGGTTCCTACAATGAGCAGTTCTTC
TRBJ2-1,NA,TRBV19,17,NA,CASSIFAVTEVNNEQFF,TGTGCCAGTAGTATATTTGCGGTTACGGAGGTCAACAATGAGCAGTTCTTC
TRBJ1-3,NA,TRBV5-1,16,TRBD1,CASSSGQESSGNTIYF,TGCGCCAGCAGCTCCGGACAGGAGAGCTCTGGAAACACCATATATTTT
TRBJ1-2,NA,TRBV24-1,14,NA,CATSDSRVPYGYTF,TGTGCCACCAGTGATTCCAGGGTTCCCTATGGCTACACCTTC
TRBJ2-7,once,TRBV18,16,NA,CASSPFLLRGTYEQYF,TGTGCCAGCTCACCCTTTCTTTTACGGGGTACCTACGAGCAGTACTTC
TRBJ2-1,NA,TRBV7-9,15,TRBD2,CASSLLAGVGNEQFF,TGTGCCAGCAGCTTACTCGCGGGAGTTGGCAATGAGCAGTTCTTC
TRBJ2-5,NA,TRBV12-3/TRBV12-4,13,TRBD1,CASSFDRVQTQYF,TGTGCCAGCAGCTTCGACAGGGTGCAGACCCAGTACTTC
TRBJ2-3,NA,TRBV15,16,TRBD2,CATSRTGTMSTDTQYF,TGTGCCACCAGCAGAACCGGGACTATGAGCACAGATACGCAGTATTTT
TRBJ2-7,NA,TRBV19,16,TRBD2,CASSTSGGGRYHEQYF,TGTGCCAGTAGTACCTCCGGGGGGGGCAGGTACCACGAGCAGTACTTC
TRBJ2-7,NA,TRBV29-1,12,NA,CSVELRVDEQYF,TGCAGCGTTGAGCTACGCGTTGACGAGCAGTACTTC
TRBJ1-1,NA,TRBV20-1,11,NA,CSAQKNTEAFF,TGCAGTGCTCAGAAGAACACTGAAGCTTTCTTT
TRBJ1-1,NA,TRBV7-6,15,NA,CASSLTMERNTEAFF,TGTGCCAGCAGTCTAACCATGGAGAGGAACACTGAAGCTTTCTTT
TRBJ2-3,NA,TRBV7-9,16,TRBD1,CASSLTDRGDADTQYF,TGTGCCAGCAGCTTAACCGACAGGGGCGATGCAGATACGCAGTATTTT
TRBJ2-3,once,TRBV2,12,NA,CASRLAGDTQYF,TGTGCCAGCAGGCTAGCTGGAGATACGCAGTATTTT
TRBJ1-1,NA,TRBV5-3,13,NA,CARSFRRESEAFF,TGTGCCAGAAGCTTTCGCCGCGAGTCTGAAGCTTTCTTT
TRBJ1-2,once,TRBV13,17,TRBD1,CASSPPPRTGDGYGYTF,TGTGCCAGCAGCCCTCCCCCCAGGACAGGAGACGGCTATGGCTACACCTTC
TRBJ2-2,NA,TRBV11-2,14,NA,CASSLIQGFGELFF,TGTGCCAGCAGCTTAATACAGGGTTTCGGGGAGCTGTTTTTT
TRBJ2-5,NA,TRBV3-1/TRBV3-2,16,NA,CASSQERRGPQETQYF,TGTGCCAGCAGCCAGGAACGGCGGGGGCCCCAAGAGACCCAGTACTTC
TRBJ2-3,NA,TRBV7-9,14,TRBD1,CASIYRGSTDTQYF,TGTGCCAGCATCTACAGGGGTTCCACAGATACGCAGTATTTT
TRBJ1-1,NA,TRBV12-5,19,NA,CASGLVVGQGGYQNTEAFF,TGTGCTAGTGGTTTGGTAGTGGGGCAAGGCGGTTACCAAAACACTGAAGCTTTCTTT
TRBJ2-3,NA,TRBV15,14,NA,CATSRGLEIDTQYF,TGTGCCACCAGCAGAGGGCTAGAGATAGATACGCAGTATTTT
TRBJ1-3,NA,TRBV18,17,TRBD1,CASSPPGQGIAGNTIYF,TGTGCCAGCTCACCCCCGGGACAGGGGATAGCTGGAAACACCATATATTTT
TRBJ2-3,NA,TRBV10-1,15,NA,CASSDTGWGTDTQYF,TGCGCCAGCAGTGATACAGGATGGGGCACAGATACGCAGTATTTT
TRBJ2-7,NA,TRBV11-2,14,TRBD1,CASSPIRDSYEQYF,TGTGCCAGCAGCCCGATCCGGGACAGCTACGAGCAGTACTTC
TRBJ2-7,NA,TRBV4-1,16,TRBD2,CASSQVGGSLSYEQYF,TGCGCCAGCAGCCAAGTGGGGGGGTCACTTTCCTACGAGCAGTACTTC
TRBJ2-7,NA,TRBV6-5,13,NA,CASSSRGPYEQYF,TGTGCCAGCAGTTCCAGGGGCCCCTACGAGCAGTACTTC